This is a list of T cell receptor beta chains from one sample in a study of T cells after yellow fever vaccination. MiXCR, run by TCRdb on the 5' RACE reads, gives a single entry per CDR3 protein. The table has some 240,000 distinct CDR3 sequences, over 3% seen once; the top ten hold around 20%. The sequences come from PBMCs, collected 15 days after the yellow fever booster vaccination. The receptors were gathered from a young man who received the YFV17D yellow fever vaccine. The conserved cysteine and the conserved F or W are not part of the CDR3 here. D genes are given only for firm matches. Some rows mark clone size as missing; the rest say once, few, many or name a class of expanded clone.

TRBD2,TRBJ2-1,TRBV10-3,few,AISEETSGNEQF
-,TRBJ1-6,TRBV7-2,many,ASSSGPASYNSPLH
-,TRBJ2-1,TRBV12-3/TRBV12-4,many,ASSLGRSSYNEQF
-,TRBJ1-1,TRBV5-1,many,ASSSQGEGEAF
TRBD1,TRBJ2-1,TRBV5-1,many,ASSLRAGTGGRGEQF
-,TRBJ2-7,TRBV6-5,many,ASRRMQDYEQY
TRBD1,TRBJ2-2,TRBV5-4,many,ATSTGSNTGELF
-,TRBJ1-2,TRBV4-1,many,ASSQDWGANYGYT
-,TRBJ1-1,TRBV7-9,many,ASSFAGLMGEAF
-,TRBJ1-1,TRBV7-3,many,ASSLRAGNTEAF
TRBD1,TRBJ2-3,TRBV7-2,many,ASSRDRGQDTQY
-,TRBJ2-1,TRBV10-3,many,AIRTGSHNEQF
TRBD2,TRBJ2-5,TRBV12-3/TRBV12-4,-,ASSVTSGGPQETQY
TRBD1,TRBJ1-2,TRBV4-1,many,ASSQPRDRRSRGYT
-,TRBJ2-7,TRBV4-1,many,ASSPGPGASYEQY
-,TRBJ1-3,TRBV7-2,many,ASSSMGGNTIY
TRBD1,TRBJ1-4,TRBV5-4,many,ASSWGTGPGEKLF
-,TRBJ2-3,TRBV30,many,AWEVWGTDTQY
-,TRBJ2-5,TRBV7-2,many,ASLRGETQY
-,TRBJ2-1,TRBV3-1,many,ASSQVRVVSYNEQF
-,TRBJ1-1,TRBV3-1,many,ASSQETAYTEAF
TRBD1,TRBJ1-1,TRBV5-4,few,ASSTTGGRAEAF
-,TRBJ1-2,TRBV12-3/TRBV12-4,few,ASTYEGSYGYT
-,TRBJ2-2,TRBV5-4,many,ASSPEWEGELF
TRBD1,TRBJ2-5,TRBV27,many,ASMGQRETQY
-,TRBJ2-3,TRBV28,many,ASRGQSGSTDTQY
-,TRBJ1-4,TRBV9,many,ASSGQKNEKLF
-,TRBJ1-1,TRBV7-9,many,ASSFSKNTEAF
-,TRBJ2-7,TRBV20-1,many,SARLGGGYEQY